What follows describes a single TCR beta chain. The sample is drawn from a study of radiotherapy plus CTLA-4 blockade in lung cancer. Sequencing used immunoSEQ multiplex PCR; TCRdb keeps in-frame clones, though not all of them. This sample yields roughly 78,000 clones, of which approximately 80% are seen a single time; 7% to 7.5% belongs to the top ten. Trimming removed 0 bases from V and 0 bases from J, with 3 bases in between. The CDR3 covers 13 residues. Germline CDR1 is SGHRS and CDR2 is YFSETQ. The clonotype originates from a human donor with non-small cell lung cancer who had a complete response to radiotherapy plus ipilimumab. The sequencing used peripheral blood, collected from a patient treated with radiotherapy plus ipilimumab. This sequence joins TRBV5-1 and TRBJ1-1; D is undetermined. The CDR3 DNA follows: TGCGCCAGCAGCTTGGGGGTGAACACTGAAGCTTTCTTT. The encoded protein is CASSLGVNTEAFF.